Listed below are T cell receptor beta chains from one sample, sequenced in a study of cytomegalovirus exposure and HLA in healthy donors. TCRdb's table, derived via immunoSEQ multiplex PCR, lists solely in-frame clones and lacks some. The sample contains about 170,000 clones, roughly 85% of which appear only once. Sequenced: PBMCs. Receptors originate from a boy aged 2 to 10 in good health and CMV-seronegative. CDR3s leave out the opening cysteine and the closing phenylalanine or tryptophan.

CDR3 length | V gene | CDR3 protein
21 | TRBV13 | ASSFSSGTTKPGGSSYNSPLH
13 | TRBV6-6 | ASSYSRGTSYGYT
8 | TRBV2 | ASYTYEQF
14 | TRBV15 | ATSSLDGGMITEAF
10 | TRBV27 | ASSYQGLEQF
11 | TRBV27 | ASSRYSNQLQH
13 | TRBV10-3 | AISPGTSAGETQY
13 | TRBV6-5 | ASSYLTGANEKLF
10 | TRBV10-3 | AISGTTGELF
13 | TRBV6-1 | ASSTPVDREYEQY
12 | TRBV28 | ASRRAKSVGAQH
10 | TRBV5-4 | AIEGAYYGYT
13 | TRBV5-6 | ASSPPQGSYNEQF
12 | TRBV28 | ASSSADRFYGYT
11 | TRBV6-1 | ASNRAAGNTIY
11 | TRBV25-1 | ASSLTGAGGYT
12 | TRBV6-1 | ASRLAGNFNEQF
13 | TRBV5-1 | ASSSPWTASGELF
14 | TRBV6-5 | ASSSTRVYSNQPQH
12 | TRBV4-1 | ASSPRRTAGEQY
8 | TRBV2 | ASGRQQSY
15 | TRBV5-6 | ASSLALAASSYNEQF
13 | TRBV5-6 | ASSLSRGPGNTIY
12 | TRBV29-1 | SVVNPVSYNEQF